Presented here are 10 T cell receptor beta chains from one specimen sequenced in a study of blood T cell repertoires in COVID-19. Libraries were prepared by immunoSEQ multiplex PCR; TCRdb keeps only in-frame clonotypes and omits some of them. Among roughly 250,000 clones, less than 85% were seen once, and the ten largest hold 4.5% to 6%. Sequenced sample: peripheral blood. The receptors come from an elderly woman with active or convalescent COVID-19.

As DNA, the CDR3 is TGCGCCAGCAGTGAAACTAGCGGGGTGAGCATTCAGTACTTC. Translating it yields CASSETSGVSIQYF. The V and J genes are TRBV10-2 and TRBJ2-4, with 10 bases fitting TRBD2. Germline CDR1 and CDR2: WSHSY and SAAADI. The CDR3 length is 14 residues. V shed 3 bases and J 9 bases; nucleotides not matched to a gene: 5.

The CDR3 bases are TGCGCCAGCAGCCTGGGCAGGGAACCTAATGAAAAACTGTTTTTT. It is translated as CASSLGREPNEKLFF. The V and J genes are TRBV5-1 and TRBJ1-4; a possible D gene is TRBD1 (5 bases). Germline CDR1 reads SGHRS; CDR2 reads YFSETQ. Trimming took off 4 bases at V and 3 bases at J, with 13 bases between the two ends. The CDR3 runs to 15 residues.

This chain links TRBV23-1 with TRBJ1-6; 9 bases are shared with TRBD1. TRBV23-1 is an open reading frame whose function is uncertain. The junction had 10 bases not matched to a gene; V was cut back by 2 bases and J by 8 bases. This CDR3 is 17 amino acids long. The CDR3 spells CASSQGGQGKVDSPLHF. The CDR3 region has the DNA TGCGCCAGCAGTCAAGGAGGACAGGGGAAGGTTGATTCACCCCTCCACTTT.

The genes are TRBV5-1 and TRBJ1-2; the match to TRBD1 covers 7 bases. CDR1 is SGHRS and CDR2 is YFSETQ in the germline V gene. J was trimmed by 2 bases and V by 4 bases; bases with no gene match: 5. This CDR3 is built from 14 residues. CDR3 bases: TGCGCCAGCAGCGCCTGGGACAGCAACTATGGCTACACCTTC. Its protein product is CASSAWDSNYGYTF.

CDR3 sequence (DNA): TGTGCCAGTAGTCCTGGGACAGGGAGACAGACCCAGTACTTC. The encoded protein is CASSPGTGRQTQYF. V and J are TRBV19 and TRBJ2-5; 9 bases are shared with TRBD1. CDR3 size: 14 residues. Germline assignment: CDR1 LNHDA and CDR2 SQIVND (reference sequence). V lost 5 bases, J lost 6 bases, and 7 bases stayed unmatched.

The sample holds many counts of this clone. V gene TRBV27 combines with J gene TRBJ1-6, with D perhaps matching TRBD1 (6 bases). The length of the CDR3 is 15 residues. V lost 6 bases to trimming and J lost 9 bases, with 18 bases between them. Per the germline V gene, CDR1 is MNHEY and CDR2 is SMNVEV (reference sequence). The CDR3 protein is CASRLRTADTSPLHF. CDR3 sequence (DNA): TGTGCCAGCAGACTACGGACAGCGGACACTTCACCCCTCCACTTT.

The CDR3 DNA follows: TGTGCCAGCAGCTCTACAGGGCGGAGCACCGGGGAGCTGTTTTTT. Residues: CASSSTGRSTGELFF. The chain links TRBV5-4 to TRBJ2-2; D perhaps matches TRBD1 (6 bases). V lost 3 bases and J lost 4, with 13 bases in between. Looked up from germline, CDR1 is SGHNT and CDR2 is YYREEE (reference sequence). The CDR3 loop spans 15 amino acids.

This clone was counted ten times or more. The chain is built from TRBV2 and TRBJ1-1; 9 bases fit TRBD1. Per germline, CDR1 SNHLY and CDR2 FYNNEI. The V gene end was trimmed by 6 bases and the J gene end by 5 bases; junction bases not matched to a gene: 4. This CDR3 spans 13 amino acids. DNA for the CDR3: TGTGCCAGCAGAGGACAGGGGAGGACTGAAGCTTTCTTT. Translation: CASRGQGRTEAFF.

This clone has only one observation. The chain employs TRBV7-2 and TRBJ2-1; 7 bases fit TRBD2. CDR1 is SGHTA, CDR2 FQGNSA, per germline. The length of the CDR3 is 13 residues. V shed 2 bases and J 14 bases; nucleotides not matched to a gene: 9. Here the CDR3 DNA reads TGTGCCAGCAGCTTATCTCGGACTAGGAGGGAGTTCTTC. Protein product: CASSLSRTRREFF.

The chain joins TRBV18 to TRBJ1-1; D possibly corresponds to TRBD1 (5 bases). This CDR3 has 16 residues. V lost 5 bases to trimming and J lost 3 bases, with 19 bases between them. The germline V gene has CDR1 KGHSH and CDR2 LQKENI. This CDR3 is CASSVTTARGDTEAFF. CDR3 nucleotides: TGTGCCAGCTCAGTAACCACCGCTCGGGGGGACACTGAAGCTTTCTTT. Full variable domain (remainder filled in from reference TRBV18 and TRBJ1-1): NAGVMQNPRHLVRRRGQEARLRCSPMKGHSHVYWYRQLPEEGLKFMVYLQKENIIDESGMPKERFSAEFPKEGPSILRIQQVVRGDSAAYFCASSVTTARGDTEAFFGQGTRLTVV.